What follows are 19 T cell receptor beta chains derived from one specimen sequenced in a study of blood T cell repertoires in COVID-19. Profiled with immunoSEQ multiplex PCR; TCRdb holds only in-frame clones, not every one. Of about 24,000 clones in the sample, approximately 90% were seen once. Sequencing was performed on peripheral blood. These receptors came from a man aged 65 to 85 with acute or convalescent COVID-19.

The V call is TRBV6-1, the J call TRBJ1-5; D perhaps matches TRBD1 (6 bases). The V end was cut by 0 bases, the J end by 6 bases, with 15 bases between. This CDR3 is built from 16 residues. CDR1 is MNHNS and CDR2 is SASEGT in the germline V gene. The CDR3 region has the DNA TGTGCCAGCAGTGAAGCATCAGGGGCCATGGGTCAGCCCCAGCATTTT. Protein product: CASSEASGAMGQPQHF.

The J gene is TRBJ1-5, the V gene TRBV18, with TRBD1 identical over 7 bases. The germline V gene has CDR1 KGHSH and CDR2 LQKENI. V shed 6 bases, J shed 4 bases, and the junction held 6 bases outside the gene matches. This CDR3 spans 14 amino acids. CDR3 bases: TGTGCCAGCTCGGGACGACAGGGTAATCAGCCCCAGCATTTT. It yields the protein CASSGRQGNQPQHF.

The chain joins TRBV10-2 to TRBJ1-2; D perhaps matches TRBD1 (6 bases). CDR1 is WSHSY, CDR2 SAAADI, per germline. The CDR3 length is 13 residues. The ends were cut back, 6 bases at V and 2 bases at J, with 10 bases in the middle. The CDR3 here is CASRRQANYGYTF. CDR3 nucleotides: TGCGCCAGCAGGCGACAGGCCAACTATGGCTACACCTTC.

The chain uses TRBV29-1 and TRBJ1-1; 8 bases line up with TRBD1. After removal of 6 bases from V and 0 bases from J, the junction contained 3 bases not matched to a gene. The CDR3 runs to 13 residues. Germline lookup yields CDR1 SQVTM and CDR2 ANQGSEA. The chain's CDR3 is CSVDRALNTEAFF. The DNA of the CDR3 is TGCAGCGTGGACAGGGCTCTGAACACTGAAGCTTTCTTT. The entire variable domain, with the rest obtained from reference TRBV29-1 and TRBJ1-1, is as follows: SAVISQKPSRDICQRGTSLTIQCQVDSQVTMMFWYRQQPGQSLTLIATANQGSEATYESGFVIDKFPISRPNLTFSTLTVSNMSPEDSSIYLCSVDRALNTEAFFGQGTRLTVV.

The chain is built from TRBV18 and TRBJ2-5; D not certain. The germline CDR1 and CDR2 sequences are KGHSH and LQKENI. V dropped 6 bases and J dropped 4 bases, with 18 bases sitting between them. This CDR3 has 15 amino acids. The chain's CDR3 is CASSEDPGLIETQYF. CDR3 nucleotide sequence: TGTGCCAGCTCGGAAGATCCAGGCTTAATAGAGACCCAGTACTTC. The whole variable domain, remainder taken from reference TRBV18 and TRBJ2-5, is NAGVMQNPRHLVRRRGQEARLRCSPMKGHSHVYWYRQLPEEGLKFMVYLQKENIIDESGMPKERFSAEFPKEGPSILRIQQVVRGDSAAYFCASSEDPGLIETQYFGPGTRLLVL.

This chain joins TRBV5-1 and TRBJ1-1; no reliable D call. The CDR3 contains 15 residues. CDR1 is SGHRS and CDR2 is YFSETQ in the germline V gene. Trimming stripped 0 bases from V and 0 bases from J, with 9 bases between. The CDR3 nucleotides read TGCGCCAGCAGCTTGGATCACGGGATGAACACTGAAGCTTTCTTT. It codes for CASSLDHGMNTEAFF.

The CDR3 spells CASTGYGGLLGTDTQYF. CDR3 nucleotide sequence: TGTGCCAGCACCGGATACGGGGGACTTCTAGGGACAGATACGCAGTATTTT. The chain uses TRBV28 and TRBJ2-3; TRBD2 is a possible D gene (6 bases). The CDR3 extends over 17 amino acids. Germline lookup yields CDR1 MDHEN and CDR2 SYDVKM. V was clipped by 7 bases and J by 3 bases, with 23 bases between them.

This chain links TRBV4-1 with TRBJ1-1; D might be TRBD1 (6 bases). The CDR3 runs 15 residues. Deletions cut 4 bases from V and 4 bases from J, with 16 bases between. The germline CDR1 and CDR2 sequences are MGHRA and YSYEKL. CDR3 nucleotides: TGCGCCAGCAGCCCTGAACAGGGTTTTGGCACTGAAGCTTTCTTT. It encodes CASSPEQGFGTEAFF.

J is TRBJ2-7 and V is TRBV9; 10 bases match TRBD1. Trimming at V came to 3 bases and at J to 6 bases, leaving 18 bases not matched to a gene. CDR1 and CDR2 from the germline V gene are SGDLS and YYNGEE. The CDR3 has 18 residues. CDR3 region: CASSATPGTGARGVEQYF. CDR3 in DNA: TGTGCCAGCAGCGCAACCCCCGGGACAGGGGCTCGAGGGGTCGAGCAGTACTTC.

The CDR3 here is CATSDPSGPSTDTQYF. In DNA, the CDR3 is TGTGCCACCAGTGACCCAAGCGGGCCTAGCACAGATACGCAGTATTTT. V gene TRBV24-1 combines with J gene TRBJ2-3, with D perhaps TRBD2 (6 bases). CDR3 length: 16 amino acids. The ends were cut back, 4 bases at V and 0 bases at J, with 13 bases in the middle. Germline CDR1 reads KGHDR; CDR2 reads SFDVKD.

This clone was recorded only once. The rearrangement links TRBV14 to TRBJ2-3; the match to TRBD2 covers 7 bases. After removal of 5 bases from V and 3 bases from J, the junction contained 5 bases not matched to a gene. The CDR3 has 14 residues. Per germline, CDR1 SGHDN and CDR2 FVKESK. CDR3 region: CASSSQGGTDTQYF. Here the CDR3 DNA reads TGTGCCAGCAGCTCCCAGGGAGGGACAGATACGCAGTATTTT.

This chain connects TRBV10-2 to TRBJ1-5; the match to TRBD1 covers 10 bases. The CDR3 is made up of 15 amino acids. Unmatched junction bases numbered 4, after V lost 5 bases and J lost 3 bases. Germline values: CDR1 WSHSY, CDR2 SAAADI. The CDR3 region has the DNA TGCGCCAGCAGTCGACAGGGGGCGGACAATCAGCCCCAGCATTTT. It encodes CASSRQGADNQPQHF.

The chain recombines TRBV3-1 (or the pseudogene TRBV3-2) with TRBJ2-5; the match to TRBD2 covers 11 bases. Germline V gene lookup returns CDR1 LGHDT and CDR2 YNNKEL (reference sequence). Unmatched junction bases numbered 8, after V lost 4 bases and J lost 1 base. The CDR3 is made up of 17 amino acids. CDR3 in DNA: TGTGCCAGCAGCCGAACTCCGGGACTAGCGGTCCAAGAGACCCAGTACTTC. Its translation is CASSRTPGLAVQETQYF.

CDR3 DNA sequence: TGTGCCAGCAGCTTAAATGCGGAAATCTACAATGAGCAGTTCTTC. As protein: CASSLNAEIYNEQFF. The J gene is TRBJ2-1, the V gene TRBV7-3; D unclear. V was pared by 1 base and J by 3 bases, with 10 bases between. This CDR3 has 15 amino acids. Germline V gene sequence: CDR1 SGHTA, CDR2 FQGTGA.

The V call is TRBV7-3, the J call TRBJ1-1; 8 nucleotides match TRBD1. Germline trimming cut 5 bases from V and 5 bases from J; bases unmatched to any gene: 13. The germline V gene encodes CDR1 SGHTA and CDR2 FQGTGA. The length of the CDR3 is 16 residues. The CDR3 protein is CASSESGGRVGTEAFF. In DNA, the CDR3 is TGTGCCAGCAGCGAATCAGGGGGCCGTGTGGGTACTGAAGCTTTCTTT.

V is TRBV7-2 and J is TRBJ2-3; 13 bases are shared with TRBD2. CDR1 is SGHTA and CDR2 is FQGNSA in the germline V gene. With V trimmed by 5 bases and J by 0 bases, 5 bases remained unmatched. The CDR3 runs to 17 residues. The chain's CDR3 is CASSGTSGTPSTDTQYF. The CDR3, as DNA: TGTGCCAGCAGCGGGACTAGCGGGACCCCAAGCACAGATACGCAGTATTTT.

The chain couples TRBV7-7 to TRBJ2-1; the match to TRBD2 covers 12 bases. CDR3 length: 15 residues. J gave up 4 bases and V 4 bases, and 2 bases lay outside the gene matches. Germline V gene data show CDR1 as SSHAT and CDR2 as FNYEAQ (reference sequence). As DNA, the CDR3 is TGTGCCAGCAGCTCGACTAGCGGGGGATACAATGAGCAGTTCTTC. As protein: CASSSTSGGYNEQFF.

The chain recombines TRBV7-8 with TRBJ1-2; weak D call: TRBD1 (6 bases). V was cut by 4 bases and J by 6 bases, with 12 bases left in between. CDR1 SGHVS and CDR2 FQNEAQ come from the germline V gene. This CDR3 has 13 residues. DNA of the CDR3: TGTGCCAGCAGCTCAACAGGGTCCCATGGCTACACCTTC. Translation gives CASSSTGSHGYTF.

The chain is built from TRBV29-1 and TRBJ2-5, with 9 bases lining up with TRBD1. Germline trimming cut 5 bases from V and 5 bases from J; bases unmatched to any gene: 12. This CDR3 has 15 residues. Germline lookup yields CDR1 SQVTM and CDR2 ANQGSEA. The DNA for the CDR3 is TGCAGCGTTCCAAGTACAGGGGGCGTTTTGGAGACCCAGTACTTC. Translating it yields CSVPSTGGVLETQYF.